The clone carrying this T cell receptor beta chain was counted many times. Its target is unknown. Germline CDR1 SGHNT, CDR2 YYREEE (reference sequence). V was shortened by 7 bases and J by 5 bases, with 19 bases between the two germline ends. This CDR3 comprises 14 residues. TCRdb used MiXCR to reprocess the multiplex PCR reads, holding one entry per CDR3 protein. The sample records under 350,000 distinct CDR3 sequences, roughly 30% being singletons. The lymph nodes were axillary draining lymph nodes from breast cancer patients. These data originate in a study of breast tumors, draining lymph nodes, adjacent tissues. The study, taken as a whole, reports: Findings are consistent with lymph node origin and intratumoral expansion of most tumor T cells. Compared with lymph nodes, tumors were less diverse; compared with nontumor tissue, more.

The rearrangement links TRBV5-4 to TRBJ2-7, with a tentative D call TRBD1 (6 bases). The sequenced sample consisted of axillary lymph node tissue. This receptor was identified in a female donor with breast cancer. Some clones in this sample may be carry-over from other donors' samples. CDR3 loop: CASGANRDGNEQYF. CDR3 in DNA: TGTGCCAGCGGGGCAAACAGGGATGGGAACGAGCAGTACTTC. The full variable domain, rest sourced from reference TRBV5-4 and TRBJ2-7, is ETGVTQSPTHLIKTRGQQVTLRCSSQSGHNTVSWYQQALGQGPQFIFQYYREEENGRGNFPPRFSGLQFPNYSSELNVNALELDDSALYLCASGANRDGNEQYFGPGTRLTVT.